Each of the 17 T cell receptor beta chains below was sequenced from the same sample in a study of blood T cell repertoires in COVID-19. The protocol was immunoSEQ multiplex PCR, while the TCRdb copy is restricted to in-frame clones and leaves out a portion. The sample contains 300,000 to 350,000 clones, roughly 90% of which appear only once. Sequencing was performed on peripheral blood. These receptor sequences come from a woman in her sixties or seventies with COVID-19, enrolled during active disease.

This clone was seen once. V usage is TRBV5-1 and J usage is TRBJ1-2, with 12 bases matching TRBD1. The junction had 10 bases not matched to a gene; V was cut back by 3 bases and J by 7 bases. Germline V gene lookup returns CDR1 SGHRS and CDR2 YFSETQ. This CDR3 region has 16 residues. The CDR3 DNA is TGCGCCAGCAGCTCGGGACAGGGGGCGCATTCCGGTGGCTACACCTTC. Protein: CASSSGQGAHSGGYTF. The whole variable domain, filled in from reference TRBV5-1 and TRBJ1-2, reads KAGVTQTPRYLIKTRGQQVTLSCSPISGHRSVSWYQQTPGQGLQFLFEYFSETQRNKGNFPGRFSGRQFSNSRSEMNVSTLELGDSALYLCASSSGQGAHSGGYTFGSGTRLTVV.

This chain links TRBV5-1 with TRBJ2-1, with 8 nucleotides matching TRBD1. CDR3 length: 16 residues. Germline CDR1 is SGHRS and CDR2 is YFSETQ. V gave up 2 bases and J gave up 5 bases; unmatched junction bases: 9. Written as DNA, the CDR3 is TGCGCCAGCAGCTTTAAGACAGGGGTTCTTAACAATGAGCAGTTCTTC. Its protein product is CASSFKTGVLNNEQFF.

The chain couples TRBV27 to TRBJ1-2, with TRBD1 matching over 11 bases. The CDR3 consists of 15 residues. The junction had 9 bases not matched to a gene; V was cut back by 8 bases and J by 4 bases. Germline CDR1 MNHEY, CDR2 SMNVEV (reference sequence). CDR3 sequence reads: CASRRGTGGGYGYTF. CDR3 DNA: TGTGCCAGCCGTCGGGGGACAGGGGGAGGCTATGGCTACACCTTC.

This clone was found once. V gene TRBV7-2 combines with J gene TRBJ2-1, with 7 bases that match TRBD1. Unmatched junction bases numbered 1, after V lost 8 bases and J lost 3 bases. The CDR3 has 12 amino acids. Germline V gene sequence: CDR1 SGHTA, CDR2 FQGNSA. CDR3 residues: CASGQDYNEQFF. Here the CDR3 DNA reads TGTGCCAGCGGACAGGACTACAATGAGCAGTTCTTC.

This clone came up a few times. The gene calls are TRBV5-4 and TRBJ1-1, with D unclear. This CDR3 region has 13 residues. V was cut by 4 bases and J by 11 bases, with 18 bases left in between. CDR1 and CDR2 (germline): SGHNT, YYREEE (reference sequence). Here the CDR3 reads CASSRSQTRLAFF. CDR3 nucleotides: TGTGCCAGCAGCCGGTCCCAGACCAGACTGGCTTTCTTT.

This clone appeared a single time. The rearrangement joins TRBV28 to TRBJ1-4; D perhaps matches TRBD1 (5 bases). The CDR3 is 16 amino acids. V lost 6 bases, J lost 5 bases, and 19 bases lay in between. The germline gives CDR1 MDHEN, CDR2 SYDVKM. Here the CDR3 DNA reads TGTGCCAGCAGCCCCCCTCGACAGCACCAGAATGAAAAACTGTTTTTT. Translation gives CASSPPRQHQNEKLFF.

CDR3 residues: CASSSSGLGETQYF. Written as DNA, the CDR3 is TGTGCCAGCAGCTCTAGCGGACTCGGAGAGACCCAGTACTTC. The chain recombines TRBV7-2 with TRBJ2-5; 7 bases line up with TRBD2. V lost 4 bases and J lost 4; bases outside the gene matches: 6. The CDR3 covers 14 residues. CDR1 and CDR2 (germline): SGHTA, FQGNSA.

The chain links TRBV9 to TRBJ2-4; D not certain. Per the germline V gene, CDR1 is SGDLS and CDR2 is YYNGEE. The CDR3 has 10 amino acids. The CDR3 DNA sequence: TGTGCGGAGCCAAAAAACATTCAGTACTTC. Translating gives CAEPKNIQYF.

This clone was picked up a small number of times. The chain combines TRBV4-3 with TRBJ2-2; the D is unclear. Per germline, CDR1 LGHNA and CDR2 YSLEER. This CDR3 is built from 14 residues. V gave up 2 bases and J gave up 5 bases, with 9 bases separating them. Here the CDR3 DNA reads TGCGCCAGCAGCCAACTTACAAGTACCGGGGAGCTGTTTTTT. Translating it yields CASSQLTSTGELFF.

The rearrangement uses TRBV5-1 and TRBJ2-7, with TRBD2 as a possible D gene (5 bases). Germline CDR1 and CDR2: SGHRS and YFSETQ. This CDR3 spans 14 amino acids. V was shortened by 0 bases and J by 5 bases, with 12 bases between the two germline ends. Here the CDR3 reads CASSLGSNGDEQYF. CDR3 in DNA: TGCGCCAGCAGCTTGGGTTCGAACGGGGACGAGCAGTACTTC.

This clone was counted many times. V usage is TRBV2 and J usage is TRBJ2-3; TRBD1 matches at 9 bases. The CDR3 runs 14 residues. V lost 6 bases and J lost 4; bases outside the gene matches: 5. CDR1 SNHLY and CDR2 FYNNEI come from the germline V gene. In nucleotides, the CDR3 is TGTGCCAGCAGACAGGGGGCGCTCGCAGATACGCAGTATTTT. Residues: CASRQGALADTQYF.

The chain joins TRBV7-2 to TRBJ2-3, with TRBD2 matching over 11 bases. Germline trimming cut 1 base from V and 5 bases from J; bases unmatched to any gene: 2. CDR1 and CDR2 from the germline V gene are SGHTA and FQGNSA. The CDR3 consists of 15 residues. The DNA for the CDR3 is TGTGCCAGCAGCTTAGGACTAGCGGGGAGAGATACGCAGTATTTT. This codes for CASSLGLAGRDTQYF.

The J gene is TRBJ1-3, the V gene TRBV24-1, with D tentatively TRBD1 (6 bases). Germline assignment: CDR1 KGHDR and CDR2 SFDVKD. This CDR3 comprises 15 residues. Trimming stripped 4 bases from V and 4 bases from J, with 13 bases between. The CDR3 nucleotides read TGTGCCACCAGTGACTCTTCGACAGGCGGAAACACCATATATTTT. Protein: CATSDSSTGGNTIYF.

The CDR3 loop reads CASSIDRALPEAFF. For the CDR3, the DNA is TGTGCCAGTAGTATTGACAGGGCCTTACCTGAAGCTTTCTTT. This sequence joins TRBV19 and TRBJ1-1; 7 bases line up with TRBD1. Germline V gene lookup returns CDR1 LNHDA and CDR2 SQIVND (reference sequence). CDR3 length: 14 amino acids. Trimming took 3 bases from V and 6 from J; bases not matched to a gene: 7.

In this sample, this clone turned up a few times. The chain links TRBV9 to TRBJ2-3; 8 bases match TRBD2. CDR1 and CDR2 (germline): SGDLS, YYNGEE. CDR3 size: 14 residues. V lost 6 bases and J lost 3; bases outside the gene matches: 6. The chain's CDR3 is CASNSRGVTDTQYF. DNA of the CDR3: TGTGCCAGCAACTCGCGGGGGGTAACAGATACGCAGTATTTT.

The CDR3 DNA is TGTGCCAGCAGCTCAGGGTTTCTGGGTCAGCCCCAGCATTTT. Residues: CASSSGFLGQPQHF. The rearrangement links TRBV6-6 to TRBJ1-5, with D possibly TRBD1 on 5 matching bases. Germline CDR1 reads MNHNY; CDR2 reads SVGAGI (reference sequence). The CDR3 sequence is 14 residues long. Trimming removed 6 bases at V and 6 bases at J, with 15 bases between.

This sequence joins TRBV9 and TRBJ1-3; TRBD1 is a possible D gene (5 bases). The CDR3 has 17 amino acids. Germline-derived CDR1 and CDR2 are SGDLS and YYNGEE. Trimming took 0 bases from V and 0 from J, leaving 13 bases between them. CDR3 DNA sequence: TGTGCCAGCAGCGTAGGTTCCAGGGCGAGCTCTGGAAACACCATATATTTT. Translation: CASSVGSRASSGNTIYF.